This T cell receptor beta chain was documented in a study of T cell repertoires in cytomegalovirus infection. Study at large: Matching HLA type and CMV infection were both indicated by public TCR beta signatures.

Whole-study results and caveats: People with CMV and the relevant HLA were identified by cumulative public TCR beta family frequency. There were HLA-C-restricted CMV-specific TCR beta clonotypes dominating the ex vivo response.

Per the germline V gene, CDR1 is MNHEY and CDR2 is SMNVEV (reference sequence). CDR3 length: 16 residues. Germline trimming cut 1 base from V and 15 bases from J; bases unmatched to any gene: 17. TCRdb used MiXCR to reprocess the reads, holding one entry per CDR3 protein. The data show about 920,000 distinct CDR3 sequences, with 25% to 40% seen just once and around 15% held by the top ten. Notes on this clonotype: Antigen unknown.

Sequencing was performed on cultured CD8+ T cells from PBMCs, taken from culture after CMV antigen stimulation. This clonotype was obtained from a human donor in good health (CMV status not recorded). Some clones in this sample may be carry-over from other donors' samples. The chain links TRBV27 to TRBJ2-1; TRBD2 aligns across 8 bases. As DNA, the CDR3 is TGTGCCAGCAGTTTATTGTACCAGATGGGCAGCGGGGGACCGTTCTTC. Residues: CASSLLYQMGSGGPFF.